This T cell receptor (beta chain) was retrieved from a study of T cells in Graves' hyperthyroidism and ophthalmopathy. Across the study: Peripheral blood sampling occurred at initial diagnosis, before any treatment.

Each patient was aged 18 to 65 and had newly diagnosed hyperthyroidism of under 2 months' duration. PBMCs came from about 10 ml fresh peripheral blood. Deletions cut 7 bases from V and 3 bases from J, with 10 bases between. The CDR3 is 11 amino acids. Germline V gene sequence: CDR1 SQVTM, CDR2 ANQGSEA. TCR beta CDR3 regions were amplified from RNA transcripts. Using the HTBI primer set, a first-round RT-PCR was run on the TCR CDR3. One entry per CDR3 protein, called by TCRdb with MiXCR from the multiplex PCR reads. Of some 620,000 distinct CDR3 sequences listed, around 15% are singletons. Sequenced material: blood. The TCR comes from a woman aged 25 to 39 with Graves' hyperthyroidism. The chain employs TRBV29-1 and TRBJ2-7; D might be TRBD1 (6 bases). The CDR3 spells CSALQGYEQYF. CDR3 in DNA: TGCAGCGCCTTACAGGGCTACGAGCAGTACTTC.